This T cell receptor (beta chain) appears in the sequencing data of a study of Graves' ophthalmopathy and Graves' hyperthyroidism (dated by TCRdb to the late 2010s). Turning to the overall study: Peripheral blood samples were taken at the time of initial diagnosis, before any treatment was given. For independent validation, a separate cohort was made up of 18 hyperthyroidism patients plus 17 patients who later progressed from hyperthyroidism to ophthalmopathy. In five to seven hyperthyroidism patients, the T-cell repertoire of thyroid tissue was compared with the T-cell repertoire of blood. Following sample collection, hyperthyroidism patients were given methimazole at a starting dose of 30 mg daily, and ophthalmopathy patients were given high-dose intravenous methylprednisolone. To explore V-J signatures that separate ophthalmopathy from hyperthyroidism, a discovery set of about 100 patients was enrolled, consisting of about 45 with ophthalmopathy and some 59 with stable hyperthyroidism. For training and testing, the 110 or so patients in the discovery cohort were randomly divided in a 7:3 ratio. In total, 135 blood samples were TCR-sequenced: 40 to 45 ophthalmopathy, about 75 hyperthyroidism and some 17 hyperthyroidism-to-ophthalmopathy patients. TCR beta repertoire signatures were used to distinguish Graves' ophthalmopathy from Graves' hyperthyroidism and to predict progression to ophthalmopathy.

On the study overall, not on this receptor specifically: Among expanded thyroid clonotypes with frequency above 0.001, most also showed up in blood, which suggests that blood repertoires may reflect the thyroid immune response. In validation, the model predicted ophthalmopathy progression with about 71% sensitivity and approximately 75% specificity; some 13 predicted patients were CT-confirmed with GO in a median of around 6.5 months. The 13-signature model separated ophthalmopathy from stable hyperthyroidism with about 86% sensitivity and about 84% specificity in cross-validation, and 80%/75% in the test set. No statistical method was used to predetermine the sample size, and group allocation was not hidden from the investigators.

This clonotype was recorded many times. Its antigen is unknown. No qualities accompany the bases; no much larger clone lies one base away. The ophthalmopathy patients had moderately to severely active disease, with a Clinical Activity Score of 3 or higher, a NOSPECS grade of 4 or higher, and a disease duration of less than 3 months. Patients were excluded if they had other autoimmune diseases, uncontrolled infections, pregnancy or lactation. Diagnosis relied on clinical symptoms, serum thyroxine, TRAb, thyroid ultrasound and orbital computed tomography. PBMCs were isolated from roughly 10 ml of fresh peripheral blood by Ficoll-Paque density gradient centrifugation. Total RNA was extracted using Trizol reagent, and RNA quality was checked on an Agilent 2100 Bioanalyzer. For repertoire sequencing, TCR beta CDR3 regions were amplified from RNA transcripts. The first round of RT-PCR was done with HTBI primers and the Qiagen OneStep RT-PCR kit, and was followed by a second round of multiplex PCR, then size selection and purification. Libraries were sequenced on an Illumina HiSeq2000 using paired-end 100 bp reads. In the source study's methods: Reads were processed with SOAPnuke, discarding reads with adapters, uncalled bases, mean Phred below 15, or no exact constant-primer or identifier match. COPE v1.2.5 was used to merge the high-quality paired reads. Each unique nucleotide sequence was defined as a clonotype, and clonotypes were aligned to IMGT TRB V, D and J references with MiTCR v1.1. Only V-J combinations with frequency above 0.0001 were analysed, covering approximately 99% of repertoires. For each V-J combination, a TCR clonal expansion and chaos score was defined as the ratio of F50 clonal expansion to chaos observed in the TCRdist matrix. Welch's t-statistics and random forest were used to narrow the features down to approximately 13 V-J combinations, which were then fed into a naive Bayes classifier. Thyroid-blood repertoire similarity was quantified with the Morisita-Horn index. TCRdb reworked the public reads: Q25 trimming with fastp, MiXCR clone assembly, productive beta chains retained. Merged by CDR3 protein, the rows form single entries marked with the most common genes and DNA. The V and J calls were not made by the authors but by TCRdb's processing. The table for this sample lists 450,000 or so distinct CDR3 sequences; approximately 15% of them were counted only once. Jointly, the top ten make up 8% to 10% of the sample.

There are 18 amino acids in the CDR3, from cysteine to phenylalanine inclusive. Only the CDR3 portion is preserved as DNA: 54 bases, with reading frame beginning at the first base. Relative to germline, V is missing 8 bases and J is missing 2 bases, with 18 bases of the junction outside any gene match. According to the germline V gene, CDR1 reads MNHEY and CDR2 reads SVGEGT. The TCR sequence derives from a woman aged 25-40 years with Graves' ophthalmopathy. Donor details come from another sample of the same person, matched by shared clones. Sequencing was performed on blood. The rearrangement joined TRBV6-2 or TRBV6-3 to TRBJ2-7; TRBD2 matches 10 bases in the middle. The encoded CDR3 is CASLTVGTSASAAYEQYF. The nucleotide sequence reads TGTGCCAGCCTCACTGTAGGGACTAGCGCGTCGGCGGCCTACGAGCAGTACTTC.